This is a list of T cell receptor beta chains from one sample in a study of T cell changes during pregnancy in multiple sclerosis. Repertoires were generated with immunoSEQ multiplex PCR, while TCRdb's copy carries only in-frame clones and drops some. This table has under 40,000 clones, around 92% appearing once. This specimen was CD8+ T cells from peripheral blood mononuclear cells, taken in the third trimester of pregnancy. The source is a female donor with multiple sclerosis, enrolled in a pregnancy study. The conserved cysteine and the conserved F or W are not part of the CDR3 here. A D gene is named only where the DNA matches it firmly.

V gene	J gene	D gene	CDR3 protein
TRBV6-5	TRBJ2-7	.	ASRDAGDREQY
TRBV27	TRBJ2-1	.	ASSPAGGEQF
TRBV6-1	TRBJ2-7	TRBD1	ASSELGQGVEQY
TRBV14	TRBJ2-1	TRBD2	ASRRTSGGFNEQF
TRBV11-2	TRBJ1-6	.	ASSFASYNSPLH
TRBV9	TRBJ1-1	.	ASSVGAGEAF
TRBV14	TRBJ2-1	.	ASSYPSGNEQF
TRBV5-4	TRBJ2-7	.	ASSFTSEQY
TRBV7-6	TRBJ2-7	.	ASSLGPQSGEQY
TRBV30	TRBJ1-1	TRBD1	AWSVQGPTTEAF
TRBV5-1	TRBJ2-3	TRBD2	ASRDSGGNTDTQY
TRBV28	TRBJ1-5	.	ASSPPGDGLRNQPQH
TRBV15	TRBJ2-2	TRBD1	ATSRTGGPGELF
TRBV5-1	TRBJ2-3	.	ASSLGQGGDTQY
TRBV7-9	TRBJ2-7	TRBD1	ASSLGQGAYEQY
TRBV7-6	TRBJ2-5	.	ASSAARGGGETQY
TRBV11-2	TRBJ2-5	.	ASSLAPQLRLQETQY
TRBV7-7	TRBJ2-7	TRBD1	ASSPGTGGAYEQY
TRBV11-2	TRBJ2-3	.	ASSLLVFSDTQY
TRBV5-6	TRBJ2-7	TRBD1	ASSPGTGSEQY
TRBV2	TRBJ2-7	.	ASSGIGGIYEQY
TRBV5-1	TRBJ2-6	.	ASSRRRQTSRFDSGANVLT
TRBV5-4	TRBJ2-7	TRBD1	ASSWDRGFLEQY
TRBV27	TRBJ1-5	.	ASRSQGYSNQPQH
TRBV13	TRBJ2-1	TRBD2	ASSTGGSYNEQF
TRBV27	TRBJ2-3	.	ASSLGGDADTQY
TRBV27	TRBJ2-5	TRBD1	ASSWTGETQY